What follows are 14 T cell receptor beta chains derived from one specimen sequenced in a study of blood T cells in healthy people across ages. Sample-barcoded 5' priming and a J-beta primer mix drove a second PCR of about 6 to 11 cycles. TCRdb used MiXCR to reprocess the 5' RACE reads, holding one entry per CDR3 protein. Among about 650,000 distinct CDR3 sequences listed, roughly 30% were seen once. Sequenced material: blood. The receptors stem from a woman of 80 years or more in good health.

Of note for this clonotype: The junction differs from germline at one of its ends, possibly a read error. This chain uses TRBV20-1 with TRBJ2-5; D call uncertain. This CDR3 has 13 amino acids. Germline CDR1 and CDR2: DFQATT and SNEGSKA (reference sequence). DNA for the CDR3: TGCAGTGCTAACGGATTGGACCAAGAGATCCAGTACTTC. Residues: CSANGLDQEIQYF.

This clonotype was counted at least ten times. The V gene is TRBV27, the J gene TRBJ2-1; D may be TRBD2 (6 bases). The CDR3 totals 13 residues. The V and J ends lost 1 base and 6 bases respectively, with 7 bases between them. Looked up from germline, CDR1 is MNHEY and CDR2 is SMNVEV (reference sequence). In DNA, the CDR3 is TGTGCCAGCAGTTTATTGGGGGGCAATGAGCAGTTCTTC. Translating it yields CASSLLGGNEQFF.

This clonotype was found many times. This chain joins TRBV7-9 and TRBJ2-5, with 11 bases fitting TRBD2. Germline V gene sequence: CDR1 SEHNR, CDR2 FQNEAQ (reference sequence). The CDR3 is 17 amino acids. V lost 4 bases and J lost 5; bases outside the gene matches: 12. The CDR3 nucleotides read TGTGCCAGCAGCTCAGAACTAGCGGGGGCCTTTCGGGAGACCCAGTACTTC. It translates to CASSSELAGAFRETQYF.

As concerns this clonotype: Possible read error: a much larger clone is one base away. The V call is TRBV27, the J call TRBJ1-6; D not certain. This CDR3 contains 17 residues. V gave up 2 bases and J gave up 8 bases, with 19 bases separating them. Germline V gives CDR1 MNHEY, CDR2 SMNVEV (reference sequence). CDR3 amino acids: CASSLTTETLSYSPLHF. CDR3 sequence (DNA): TGTGCCAGCAGTTTAACCACCGAGACACTCTCGTATTCACCCCTCCACTTT.

This clonotype was seen many times. The chain recombines TRBV19 with TRBJ1-2; weak D call: TRBD1 (6 bases). The CDR3 runs to 15 residues. CDR1 and CDR2 from the germline V gene are LNHDA and SQIVND (reference sequence). V was trimmed by 4 bases and J by 5 bases, leaving 17 bases between them. This CDR3 is CASSTNGGLGYGYTF. The CDR3 DNA follows: TGTGCCAGTAGTACCAACGGGGGCCTAGGGTATGGCTACACCTTC.

The rearrangement links TRBV20-1 to TRBJ2-4, with D perhaps given as TRBD1 or TRBD2 (6 bases each). The CDR3 is 14 amino acids. CDR1 is DFQATT, CDR2 SNEGSKA, per germline (reference sequence). V gave up 3 bases and J gave up 1 base, with 10 bases separating them. CDR3 in amino acids: CSARGAGAKNIQYF. The CDR3 DNA reads TGCAGTGCTAGGGGGGCGGGGGCCAAAAACATTCAGTACTTC.

This clonotype was detected only a few times. This chain uses TRBV6-5 with TRBJ1-1, with 8 bases lining up with TRBD1. The CDR3 runs to 16 residues. Germline lookup yields CDR1 MNHEY and CDR2 SVGAGI. V was clipped by 5 bases and J by 1 base; unmatched bases: 9. Here the CDR3 DNA reads TGTGCCAGCAGTCGTACGACAGGGGAATGGAACACTGAAGCTTTCTTT. It codes for CASSRTTGEWNTEAFF.

The J gene is TRBJ1-1, the V gene TRBV7-9; possible D gene TRBD1, 5 bases. CDR3 length equals 13 residues. Deletions cut 5 bases from V and 6 bases from J, with 13 bases between. Per the germline V gene, CDR1 is SEHNR and CDR2 is FQNEAQ (reference sequence). CDR3 bases: TGTGCCAGCAGCCCGAGCCAGGGAGCTGAAGCTTTCTTT. Its protein product is CASSPSQGAEAFF. Variable domain in full (rest from reference TRBV7-9 and TRBJ1-1): DTGVSQNPRHKITKRGQNVTFRCDPISEHNRLYWYRQTLGQGPEFLTYFQNEAQLEKSRLLSDRFSAERPKGSFSTLEIQRTEQGDSAMYLCASSPSQGAEAFFGQGTRLTVV.

CDR3 in amino acids: CATSRLRTSGSTDTQYF. CDR3 DNA sequence: TGTGCCACCAGCAGACTGAGGACTAGCGGGAGCACAGATACGCAGTATTTT. This rearrangement joins TRBV15 to TRBJ2-3, with 11 bases identical to TRBD2. The CDR3 length is 17 residues. CDR1 LNHNV and CDR2 YYDKDF come from the germline V gene (reference sequence). The V gene end was trimmed by 2 bases and the J gene end by 0 bases; junction bases not matched to a gene: 4.

The gene calls are TRBV7-9 and TRBJ2-5; either TRBD1 or TRBD2 may fit D (5 bases each). Trimming took off 3 bases at V and 4 bases at J, with 18 bases between the two ends. This CDR3 spans 16 amino acids. Germline lookup yields CDR1 SEHNR and CDR2 FQNEAQ (reference sequence). The CDR3 protein is CASSLWGREKTETQYF. As DNA, the CDR3 is TGTGCCAGCAGCTTGTGGGGCAGGGAGAAAACAGAGACCCAGTACTTC.

This clonotype was counted ten times or more. V is TRBV6-6 and J is TRBJ2-4, with D tentatively TRBD1 (6 bases). The CDR3 extends over 13 amino acids. The germline gives CDR1 MNHNY, CDR2 SVGAGI (reference sequence). V lost 4 bases and J lost 11, with 15 bases in between. Here the CDR3 reads CASSSHREGVQYF. Here the CDR3 DNA reads TGTGCCAGCAGTTCGCACAGGGAAGGCGTTCAGTACTTC.

On this clonotype itself: This could be a read error, since a much larger clone is one nucleotide away. V is TRBV6-5 and J is TRBJ2-6, with a possible D match to TRBD1 (5 bases). The CDR3 contains 16 residues. Per the germline V gene, CDR1 is MNHEY and CDR2 is SVGAGI. The CDR3 loop reads CASSYSRAPGTNVLTF. CDR3 in DNA: TGTGCCAGCAGTTACTCCAGGGCTCCTGGGACCAACGTCCTGACTTTC.

This clonotype showed up just a few times. The chain joins TRBV7-9 to TRBJ1-5, with 8 bases lining up with TRBD1. CDR3 size: 14 residues. After removal of 4 bases from V and 3 bases from J, the junction contained 2 bases not matched to a gene. The V gene's germline CDR1 is SEHNR and CDR2 FQNEAQ (reference sequence). CDR3 sequence reads: CASSSDRDNQPQHF. CDR3 DNA sequence: TGTGCCAGCAGCTCGGACAGGGACAATCAGCCCCAGCATTTT.

This clonotype was seen many times. The J gene is TRBJ2-7, the V gene TRBV7-2; no firm D call. Trimming shortened V by 1 base and J by 7 bases, and 11 bases separated the two germline ends. CDR1 is SGHTA, CDR2 FQGNSA, per germline. The CDR3 spans 13 residues. DNA for the CDR3: TGTGCCAGCAGCTTAGAAACTTTGGGGGAGCAGTACTTC. Translation gives CASSLETLGEQYF.